A selection of T cell receptor beta chains follows, all from one sample in a study of blood T cell repertoires in COVID-19. Repertoires were generated with immunoSEQ multiplex PCR, while TCRdb's copy carries only in-frame clones and drops some. The profile covers some 150,000 clones, with 90% appearing a single time and 9.5% to 12% taken by the ten largest. Sequenced: peripheral blood. Every receptor here comes from a woman older than 75 with acute or convalescent COVID-19. The CDR3 runs from the conserved cysteine through the conserved F or W. D genes are given only for firm matches. Size values are once, few and many counts, or a class for expanded clones, and some rows have none.

abundance	d_gene	len	j_gene	v_gene	CDR3nt	CDR3aa
few	TRBD1	15	TRBJ1-5	TRBV7-9	TGTGCCAGCAGTAACCAGGGGGCAGGTTTTCAGCCCCAGCATTTT	CASSNQGAGFQPQHF
NA	NA	13	TRBJ1-2	TRBV19	TGTGCCAGTAGTATTGCGCAGGGTGGTGGCTACACCTTC	CASSIAQGGGYTF
NA	NA	15	TRBJ1-2	TRBV6-5	TGTGCCAGCAGTTATCGGGGGGACCGAAACTATGGCTACACCTTC	CASSYRGDRNYGYTF
NA	TRBD1	15	TRBJ1-2	TRBV4-3	TGCGCCAGCAGCCACGACCGTACAGGGGGCTATGGCTACACCTTC	CASSHDRTGGYGYTF
NA	NA	13	TRBJ1-5	TRBV19	TGTGCCAGTAGAAGCACCCTCAATCAGCCCCAGCATTTT	CASRSTLNQPQHF
NA	TRBD1	15	TRBJ1-6	TRBV7-8	TGTGCCAGCAGCCCACAGGGGGCTTATAATTCACCCCTCCACTTT	CASSPQGAYNSPLHF
NA	TRBD1	15	TRBJ2-7	TRBV7-8	TGTGCCAGCAGCTTCGGGACAGACCCTTCCTACGAGCAGTACTTC	CASSFGTDPSYEQYF
NA	TRBD2	14	TRBJ2-5	TRBV7-8	TGTGCCAGCAGCTTCGGGGCGGGGGTGGAGACCCAGTACTTC	CASSFGAGVETQYF
NA	NA	15	TRBJ1-2	TRBV24-1	TGTGCCACCAGTGATCCCGTACGGGGTCTCTATGGCTACACCTTC	CATSDPVRGLYGYTF
NA	TRBD1	14	TRBJ1-5	TRBV18	TGTGCCAGCTCGACAGGGGGTACCGATCAGCCCCAGCATTTT	CASSTGGTDQPQHF
NA	TRBD1	14	TRBJ1-2	TRBV10-3	TGTGCCATCAATACAGGACAGGGGGTCTATGGCTACACCTTC	CAINTGQGVYGYTF
NA	TRBD1	15	TRBJ2-3	TRBV6-5	TGTGCCAGCAGTTACCGGGAAGGGGGCCCAGATACGCAGTATTTT	CASSYREGGPDTQYF
NA	NA	15	TRBJ1-1	TRBV6-1	TGTGCCAGCAGTGAAGCGAAGACAGGACAAACTGAAGCTTTCTTT	CASSEAKTGQTEAFF
NA	NA	18	TRBJ2-6	TRBV11-2	TGTGCCAGCAGCCCAGTAGTGGTCCGCGGAGCTGGGGCCAACGTCCTGACTTTC	CASSPVVVRGAGANVLTF
NA	NA	20	TRBJ1-5	TRBV11-2	TGTGCCAGCAGCTTAGAAACGTCGAAGAGCGGGTCCTCGGGCAATCAGCCCCAGCATTTT	CASSLETSKSGSSGNQPQHF
once	TRBD2	13	TRBJ2-5	TRBV12-3/TRBV12-4	TGTGCCAGCAGTTCTTCCGGGAGGGAGACCCAGTACTTC	CASSSSGRETQYF
few	NA	13	TRBJ1-2	TRBV10-3	TGTGCCATCAGTGAGGGGCTTACCTATGGCTACACCTTC	CAISEGLTYGYTF
NA	NA	15	TRBJ1-2	TRBV10-3	TGTGCCATCAGTGAGTCGGGGCAGGGCGGCGATGGCTACACCTTC	CAISESGQGGDGYTF
NA	NA	14	TRBJ1-6	TRBV20-1	TGCAGTGCTAGTTATGAGCGACCTAATTCACCCCTCCACTTT	CSASYERPNSPLHF
NA	TRBD1	11	TRBJ1-2	TRBV3-1/TRBV3-2	TGTGCCAGCAGGGACAGGGTCGGCTACACCTTC	CASRDRVGYTF
NA	TRBD2	15	TRBJ2-3	TRBV10-1	TGCGCCAGCTCGACCTCGGGGGGTAGCACAGATACGCAGTATTTT	CASSTSGGSTDTQYF
once	NA	18	TRBJ2-2	TRBV4-2	TGTGCCAGCAGCCAAGATAAAGGACTGGCCGATTACACCGGGGAGCTGTTTTTT	CASSQDKGLADYTGELFF
NA	TRBD2	16	TRBJ2-3	TRBV7-9	TGTGCCAGCAGCTTAGTCGGGCGGGGGAGTGCAGATACGCAGTATTTT	CASSLVGRGSADTQYF
NA	NA	13	TRBJ1-1	TRBV2	TGTGCCGACGGGCGGGGGGCCAACACTGAAGCTTTCTTT	CADGRGANTEAFF
NA	NA	15	TRBJ2-3	TRBV9	TGTGCCAGCAGCGTAGGACTCAGCAGGGCAGATACGCAGTATTTT	CASSVGLSRADTQYF
NA	TRBD1	16	TRBJ1-5	TRBV7-9	TGTGCCAGCAGCTTCTCCGGGACAGATAGCAATCAGCCCCAGCATTTT	CASSFSGTDSNQPQHF
NA	NA	14	TRBJ1-2	TRBV6-5	TGTGCCAGCAGCCGGGACACCCCTAACTATGGCTACACCTTC	CASSRDTPNYGYTF
NA	TRBD1	16	TRBJ1-1	TRBV5-1	TGCGCCAGCAGCTTGGCCGGGGACAGGGGGAACACTGAAGCTTTCTTT	CASSLAGDRGNTEAFF
NA	NA	13	TRBJ2-2	TRBV4-3	TGCGCCAGCAGCCAAGATGGCACGGGGGAGCTGTTTTTT	CASSQDGTGELFF
NA	TRBD2	14	TRBJ2-1	TRBV6-6	TGTGCCAGCAGCCGCGGACTAGCGGGGGGGCAGCAGTTCTTC	CASSRGLAGGQQFF
few	NA	16	TRBJ2-2	TRBV2	TGTGCCAGCAGTGAACAGGGAGGATGGAACACCGGGGAGCTGTTTTTT	CASSEQGGWNTGELFF
NA	TRBD1	17	TRBJ1-3	TRBV3-1/TRBV3-2	TGTGCCAGCAGCCAACTCCCGGGACAGGGGAGCGAAAACACCATATATTTT	CASSQLPGQGSENTIYF
few	NA	13	TRBJ2-7	TRBV5-1	TGCGCCAGCAGCCGCGGGACCTCCTACGAGCAGTACTTC	CASSRGTSYEQYF
NA	TRBD1	12	TRBJ1-2	TRBV6-5	TGTGCCTCGTCCGGGACAGGCTATGGCTACACCTTC	CASSGTGYGYTF
NA	TRBD2	17	TRBJ2-5	TRBV7-9	TGTGCCAGCAGCTCCGCCTTTGGGACTAGCGGGGTTGAGACCCAGTACTTC	CASSSAFGTSGVETQYF
NA	TRBD1	13	TRBJ1-1	TRBV6-5	TGTGCCAGCAGACGAACAGGGGACACTGAAGCTTTCTTT	CASRRTGDTEAFF
NA	TRBD1	15	TRBJ1-5	TRBV2	TGTGCCAGCAACTACCTACAGGGGGCAAGTCAGCCCCAGCATTTT	CASNYLQGASQPQHF
NA	TRBD2	15	TRBJ2-7	TRBV5-1	TGCGCCAGCAGCTTGGTAGTAGCGGGAAACTACGAGCAGTACTTC	CASSLVVAGNYEQYF
NA	TRBD1	11	TRBJ1-1	TRBV6-5	TGTGCCAGCCAGGACAGGGGAAAAGCTTTCTTT	CASQDRGKAFF
NA	TRBD1	16	TRBJ2-5	TRBV7-2	TGTGCCAGCAGCTTAGTTGGGACAGTGGGACAAGAGACCCAGTACTTC	CASSLVGTVGQETQYF
NA	NA	11	TRBJ1-2	TRBV2	TGTGCCAGCAGTGAGCGCTATGGCTACACCTTC	CASSERYGYTF
few	TRBD2	18	TRBJ2-1	TRBV6-1	TGTGCCAGCAGTGGCCGAGCGGGGGGTCCGAGCTCCTACAATGAGCAGTTCTTC	CASSGRAGGPSSYNEQFF
NA	NA	13	TRBJ1-1	TRBV29-1	TGCAGCGTTGAATACCTAGTGAACACTGAAGCTTTCTTT	CSVEYLVNTEAFF
NA	TRBD1	15	TRBJ2-1	TRBV5-1	TGCGCCAGCAGCTCGGGACAGGGGTCCTACAATGAGCAGTTCTTC	CASSSGQGSYNEQFF
NA	TRBD1	16	TRBJ1-2	TRBV19	TGTGCCAGTAGATCGGGACAGGGGAACTTCAACTATGGCTACACCTTC	CASRSGQGNFNYGYTF
NA	NA	14	TRBJ2-7	TRBV5-6	TGTGCCAGCACCGATACGGCCAGGGGTCGGGAGCAGTACTTC	CASTDTARGREQYF
NA	NA	15	TRBJ2-7	TRBV19	TGTGCCAGTAGTATGGGCAGGGCCCCTACCTACGAGCAGTACTTC	CASSMGRAPTYEQYF
NA	NA	15	TRBJ1-2	TRBV4-2	TGTGCCAGCAGCCAAGGGACAGCTCTTAACTATGGCTACACCTTC	CASSQGTALNYGYTF
NA	TRBD1	13	TRBJ1-1	TRBV6-5	TGTGCCAGCAAGGGACAGCGAAACACTGAAGCTTTCTTT	CASKGQRNTEAFF
once	TRBD1	16	TRBJ2-3	TRBV7-3	TGTGCCAGCAGCCTGGGACAGGGGGCAAACACAGATACGCAGTATTTT	CASSLGQGANTDTQYF
NA	NA	15	TRBJ2-3	TRBV19	TGTGCCAGTAGTATAATTCGCGGCAGCACAGATACGCAGTATTTT	CASSIIRGSTDTQYF
few	TRBD1	12	TRBJ1-1	TRBV2	TGTGCCGGCGGACAGGCCTACACTGAAGCTTTCTTT	CAGGQAYTEAFF
NA	NA	14	TRBJ2-1	TRBV2	TGTGCCAGCAGTGGGGAGAGCTCCTACAATGAGCAGTTCTTC	CASSGESSYNEQFF
NA	NA	15	TRBJ2-3	TRBV9	TGTGCCAGCAGCGTAGATGGAACAGGGCCCTATACGCAGTATTTT	CASSVDGTGPYTQYF
NA	TRBD1	17	TRBJ2-2	TRBV13	TGTGCCAGCAGCACCTGGGACAGGTCGGTTTCCACCGGGGAGCTGTTTTTT	CASSTWDRSVSTGELFF
NA	NA	14	TRBJ1-2	TRBV4-2	TGTGCCAGCAGCCAGGATCCAGGGGCTGATGGCTACACCTTC	CASSQDPGADGYTF
NA	NA	12	TRBJ1-1	TRBV7-9	TGTGCCAGCAGCCGGGGGGAAACTGAAGCTTTCTTT	CASSRGETEAFF
once	TRBD1	22	TRBJ1-6	TRBV7-4	TGTGCCAGCAGCTTAGGCGATTCTAACCGTGACAGGGTAAGCACCTATAATTCACCCCTCCACTTT	CASSLGDSNRDRVSTYNSPLHF
NA	TRBD2	15	TRBJ2-1	TRBV5-1	TGCGCCAGCAGCTTGCTAGCGGGGGCGCCGGATGAGCAGTTCTTC	CASSLLAGAPDEQFF